A single sample gave rise to the 5 T cell receptor beta chains below, sequenced in a study of breast tumors, draining lymph nodes, adjacent tissues. TCRdb re-called the multiplex PCR reads with MiXCR, one entry per CDR3 protein. The table has about 12,000 distinct CDR3 sequences, approximately 70% seen once. The sample was tumor-adjacent breast tissue. The receptors shown here come from a female donor with breast cancer. Some clones in this sample may be carry-over from other donors' samples.

The rearrangement links TRBV20-1 to TRBJ2-5, with D uncertain. This CDR3 comprises 10 residues. Between the trimmed V and J ends, which lost 6 bases and 2 bases, there was a span of 4 bases. Germline V gives CDR1 DFQATT, CDR2 SNEGSKA (reference sequence). This CDR3 reads CSATQETQYF. The CDR3 DNA reads TGCAGTGCCACTCAAGAGACCCAGTACTTC.

The J gene is TRBJ2-3, the V gene TRBV29-1; TRBD1 is a possible D gene (5 bases). The V gene lost 3 bases and the J gene lost 5 bases, with 9 bases spanning the gap. The CDR3 consists of 12 residues. In germline, CDR1 is SQVTM, CDR2 ANQGSEA. CDR3 bases: TGCAGCGTTGAGACAGACGAAGATACGCAGTATTTT. This codes for CSVETDEDTQYF.

This chain connects TRBV5-1 to TRBJ2-3; no clear D. The V end lost 6 bases, the J end lost 0 bases, and 14 bases lay between the germline ends. The germline V gene encodes CDR1 SGHRS and CDR2 YFSETQ. The CDR3 has 15 amino acids. Here the CDR3 reads CASKWSDSSTDTQYF. The DNA of the CDR3 is TGCGCCAGCAAGTGGAGCGATTCTAGCACAGATACGCAGTATTTT.

In this sample, this clonotype turned up many times. The V call is TRBV10-1, the J call TRBJ2-5; TRBD2 matches at 8 bases. With 6 bases clipped from V and 10 bases from J, the junction kept 10 bases outside the gene matches. Germline values: CDR1 WNHNN, CDR2 SYGVQD (reference sequence). This CDR3 spans 13 amino acids. CDR3 protein: CASSTLAGGIQYF. The CDR3 DNA sequence: TGCGCCAGCAGCACCCTAGCGGGTGGGATCCAGTACTTC.

J is TRBJ2-1 and V is TRBV7-3; 7 positions match TRBD2. The length of the CDR3 is 16 residues. The germline gives CDR1 SGHTA, CDR2 FQGTGA. V dropped 5 bases and J dropped 1; count of bases not matched to a gene: 8. CDR3 nucleotides: TGTGCCAGCAGCCCGTATAGCGGGTCGTCCTACAATGAGCAGTTCTTC. Its translation: CASSPYSGSSYNEQFF.